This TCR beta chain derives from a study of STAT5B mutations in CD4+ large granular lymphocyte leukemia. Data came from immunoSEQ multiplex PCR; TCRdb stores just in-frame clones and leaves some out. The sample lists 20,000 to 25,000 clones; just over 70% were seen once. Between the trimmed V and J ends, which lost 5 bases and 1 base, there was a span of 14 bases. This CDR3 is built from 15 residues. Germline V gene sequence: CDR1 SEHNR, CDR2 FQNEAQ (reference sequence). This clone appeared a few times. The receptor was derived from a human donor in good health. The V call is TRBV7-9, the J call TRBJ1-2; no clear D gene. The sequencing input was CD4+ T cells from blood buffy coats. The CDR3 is CASSPRTYNNYGYTF. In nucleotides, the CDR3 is TGTGCCAGCAGCCCCCGGACCTACAATAACTATGGCTACACCTTC.